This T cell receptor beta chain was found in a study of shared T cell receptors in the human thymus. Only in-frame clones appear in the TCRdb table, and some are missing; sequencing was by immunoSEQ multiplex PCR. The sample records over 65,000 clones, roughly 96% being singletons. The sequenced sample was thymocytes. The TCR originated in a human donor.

The CDR3 nucleotides are TGTGCCAGCAGCCAATTAGGCGGCTACGAGCAGTACTTC. Translating it yields CASSQLGGYEQYF. The genes are TRBV14 and TRBJ2-7; D call uncertain. CDR3 size: 13 residues. V was trimmed by 2 bases and J by 3 bases, leaving 8 bases between them. Per germline, CDR1 SGHDN and CDR2 FVKESK. The entire variable domain, with the rest obtained from reference TRBV14 and TRBJ2-7, is as follows: EAGVTQFPSHSVIEKGQTVTLRCDPISGHDNLYWYRRVMGKEIKFLLHFVKESKQDESGMPNNRFLAERTGGTYSTLKVQPAELEDSGVYFCASSQLGGYEQYFGPGTRLTVT.